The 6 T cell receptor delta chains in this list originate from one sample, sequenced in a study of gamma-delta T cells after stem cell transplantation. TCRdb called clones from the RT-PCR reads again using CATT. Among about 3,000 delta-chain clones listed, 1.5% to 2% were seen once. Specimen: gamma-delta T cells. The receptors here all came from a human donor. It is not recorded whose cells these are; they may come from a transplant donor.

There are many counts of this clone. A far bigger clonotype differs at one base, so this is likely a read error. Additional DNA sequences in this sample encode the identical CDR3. The CDR3 nucleotides are TGTGCCTGCGACACAGTGGGGACGTACACCGATAAACTCATCTTT. Protein product: CACDTVGTYTDKLIF. This chain joins TRDV2 and TRDJ1; D is perhaps TRDD3 (5 bases). The CDR3 is made up of 15 amino acids. CDR1 GEAIGNYY and CDR2 EKD come from the germline V gene.

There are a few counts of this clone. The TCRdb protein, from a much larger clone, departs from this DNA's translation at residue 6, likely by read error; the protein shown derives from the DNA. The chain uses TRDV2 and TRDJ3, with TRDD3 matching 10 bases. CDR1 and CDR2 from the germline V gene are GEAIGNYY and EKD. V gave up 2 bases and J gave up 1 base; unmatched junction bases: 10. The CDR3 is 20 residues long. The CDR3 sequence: CACDNIGGYLPSWDTRQMFF. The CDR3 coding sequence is TGTGCCTGTGACAATATTGGGGGATACTTACCGTCCTGGGACACCCGACAGATGTTTTTC.

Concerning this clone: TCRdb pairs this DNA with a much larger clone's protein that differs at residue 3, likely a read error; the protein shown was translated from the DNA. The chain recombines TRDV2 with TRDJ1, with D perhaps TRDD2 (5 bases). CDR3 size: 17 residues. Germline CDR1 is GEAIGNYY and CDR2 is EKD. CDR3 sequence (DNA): TGTGCCTATGACACCCTCTCTTCCCTCACTTCGGGGGATAAACTCATCTTT. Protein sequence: CAYDTLSSLTSGDKLIF.

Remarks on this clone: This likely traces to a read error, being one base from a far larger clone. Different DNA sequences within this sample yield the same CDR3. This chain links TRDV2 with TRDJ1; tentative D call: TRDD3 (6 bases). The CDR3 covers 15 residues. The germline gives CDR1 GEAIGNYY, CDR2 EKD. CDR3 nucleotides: TGTGCCTGCGACACTCTGGGGATGTACACCGATAAACTCATCTTT. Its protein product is CACDTLGMYTDKLIF.

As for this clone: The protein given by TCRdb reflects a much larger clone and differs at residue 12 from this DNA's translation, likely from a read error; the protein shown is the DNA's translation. The CDR3 nucleotides are TGTGCCTGTGACCCCGTAGGGGTCCCTGGAAAAGCTAAACTCATCTTT. Protein: CACDPVGVPGKAKLIF. This chain joins TRDV2 and TRDJ1; D ambiguous. The CDR3 has 16 amino acids. The germline V gene has CDR1 GEAIGNYY and CDR2 EKD. Trimming took 3 bases from V and 7 from J, leaving 23 bases between them.

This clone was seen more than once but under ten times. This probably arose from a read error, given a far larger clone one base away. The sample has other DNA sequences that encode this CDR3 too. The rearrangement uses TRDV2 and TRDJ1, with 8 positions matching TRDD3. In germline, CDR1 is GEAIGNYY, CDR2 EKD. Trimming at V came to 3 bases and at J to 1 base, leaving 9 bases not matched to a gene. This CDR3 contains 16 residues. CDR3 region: CACDPLLGDSTDKLIF. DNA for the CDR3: TGTGCCTGTGACCCTTTATTGGGGGATTCCACCGATAAACTCATCTTT.